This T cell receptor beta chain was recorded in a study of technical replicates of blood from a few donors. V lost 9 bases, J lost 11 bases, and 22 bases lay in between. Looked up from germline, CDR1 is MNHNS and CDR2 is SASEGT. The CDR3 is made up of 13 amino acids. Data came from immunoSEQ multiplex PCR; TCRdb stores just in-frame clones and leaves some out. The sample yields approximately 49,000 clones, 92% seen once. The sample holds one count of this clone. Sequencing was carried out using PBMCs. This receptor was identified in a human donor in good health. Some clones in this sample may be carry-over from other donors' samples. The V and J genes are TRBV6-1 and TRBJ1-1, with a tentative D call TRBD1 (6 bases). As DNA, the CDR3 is TGTGCCAGTTCCTTAGGACAGCGGACATTGGCTTTCTTT. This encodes CASSLGQRTLAFF.